This TCR beta chain was identified in a study of identical twins. To note about this clonotype: The antigen is unknown.

Template switching, a step in the protocol, added a universal primer site, and cDNA carried unique molecular identifiers. MiXCR was run by TCRdb on the 5' RACE reads, yielding one entry per CDR3 protein. The profile shows 420,000 or so distinct CDR3 sequences, less than 20% of them singletons. Study results and caveats: Abundant beta clonotypes from cord blood had fewer insertions, unlike memory repertoires, which showed none.

From germline, CDR1 is KGHSH and CDR2 LQKENI. This CDR3 contains 17 residues. J was trimmed by 1 base and V by 5 bases; bases with no gene match: 9. The sequenced sample consisted of naive T cells sorted from blood. This clonotype was sampled from a man aged 50 to 59 in good health. V usage is TRBV18 and J usage is TRBJ2-5; 11 bases fit TRBD2. The CDR3 loop is CASSERTGLAVQETQYF. In DNA form, the CDR3 reads TGTGCCAGCTCAGAACGAACGGGACTAGCGGTCCAAGAGACCCAGTACTTC. The variable domain in full, completed from reference TRBV18 and TRBJ2-5, reads NAGVMQNPRHLVRRRGQEARLRCSPMKGHSHVYWYRQLPEEGLKFMVYLQKENIIDESGMPKERFSAEFPKEGPSILRIQQVVRGDSAAYFCASSERTGLAVQETQYFGPGTRLLVL.